This T cell receptor (beta chain) emerged from a study of shared clonotypes between healthy human individuals. Study-level background: The donors, a couple of women and a few men, were aged 18 to 49. There were three CD4 naive, three CD4 memory, two CD8 naive and one CD8 memory plates per donor.

On this clone itself: Its antigen is undetermined.

TCRdb's table, derived via immunoSEQ multiplex PCR, lists solely in-frame clones and lacks some. The data hold approximately 1.4 million clones, with 95% to 99% observed a single time. Germline assignment: CDR1 LNHDA and CDR2 SQIVND (reference sequence). This CDR3 comprises 13 residues. Trimming took 3 bases from V and 7 from J, leaving 13 bases between them. Broader study findings: As a rule, naive subsets had a larger estimated richness than memory subsets. Generation probabilities were higher for clonotypes shared across all four sorted-subset donors than for unshared ones.

The sample consisted of naive CD4+ T cells sorted from blood. Subset of the sample: CD45RA+ positively selected. V is TRBV19 and J is TRBJ2-7, with D uncertain. This TCR was sampled from a young man in good health. The CDR3 loop is CASSILPNSEQYF. The CDR3 nucleotides read TGTGCCAGTAGTATTCTGCCGAACTCGGAGCAGTACTTC.